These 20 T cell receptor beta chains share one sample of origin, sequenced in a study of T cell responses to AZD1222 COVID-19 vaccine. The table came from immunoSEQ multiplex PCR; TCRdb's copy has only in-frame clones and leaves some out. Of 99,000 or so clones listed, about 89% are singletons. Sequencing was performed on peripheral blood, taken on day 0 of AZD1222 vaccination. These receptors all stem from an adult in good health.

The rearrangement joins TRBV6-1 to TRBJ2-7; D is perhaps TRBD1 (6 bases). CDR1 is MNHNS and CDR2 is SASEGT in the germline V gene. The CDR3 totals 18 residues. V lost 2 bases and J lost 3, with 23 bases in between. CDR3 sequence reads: CASSENGQPGQYNYEQYF. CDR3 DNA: TGTGCCAGCAGTGAAAATGGTCAGCCCGGACAGTATAACTACGAGCAGTACTTC.

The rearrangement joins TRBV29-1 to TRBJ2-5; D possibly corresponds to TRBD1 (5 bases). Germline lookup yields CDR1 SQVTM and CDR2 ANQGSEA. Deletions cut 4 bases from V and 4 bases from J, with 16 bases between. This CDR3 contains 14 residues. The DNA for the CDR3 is TGCAGCGTTGGTTTGGGGCAGGGTGGAGAGACCCAGTACTTC. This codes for CSVGLGQGGETQYF.

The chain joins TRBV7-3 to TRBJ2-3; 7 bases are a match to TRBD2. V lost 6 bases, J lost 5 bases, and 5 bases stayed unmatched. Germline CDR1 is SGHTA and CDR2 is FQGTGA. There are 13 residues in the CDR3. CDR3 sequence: CASRNGGVDTQYF. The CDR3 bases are TGTGCCAGCAGAAATGGGGGGGTAGATACGCAGTATTTT.

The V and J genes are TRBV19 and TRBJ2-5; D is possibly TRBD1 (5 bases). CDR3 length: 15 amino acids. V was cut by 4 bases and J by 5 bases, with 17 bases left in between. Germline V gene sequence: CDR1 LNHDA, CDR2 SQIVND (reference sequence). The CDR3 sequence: CASSTGREPTETQYF. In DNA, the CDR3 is TGTGCCAGTAGTACCGGCAGGGAACCGACGGAGACCCAGTACTTC.

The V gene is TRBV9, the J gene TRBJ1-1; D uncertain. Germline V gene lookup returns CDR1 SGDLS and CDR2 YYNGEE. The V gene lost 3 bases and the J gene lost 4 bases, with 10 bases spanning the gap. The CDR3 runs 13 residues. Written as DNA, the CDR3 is TGTGCCAGCAGCGACGGTCCAGCCACTGAAGCTTTCTTT. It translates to CASSDGPATEAFF.

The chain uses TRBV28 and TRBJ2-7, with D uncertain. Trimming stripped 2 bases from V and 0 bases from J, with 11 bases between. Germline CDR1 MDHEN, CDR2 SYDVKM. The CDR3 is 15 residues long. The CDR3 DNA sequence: TGTGCCAGCAGTTTAGCCAGCTACCGCTCCTACGAGCAGTACTTC. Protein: CASSLASYRSYEQYF. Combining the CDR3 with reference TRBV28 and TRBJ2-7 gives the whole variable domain DVKVTQSSRYLVKRTGEKVFLECVQDMDHENMFWYRQDPGLGLRLIYFSYDVKMKEKGDIPEGYSVSREKKERFSLILESASTNQTSMYLCASSLASYRSYEQYFGPGTRLTVT.

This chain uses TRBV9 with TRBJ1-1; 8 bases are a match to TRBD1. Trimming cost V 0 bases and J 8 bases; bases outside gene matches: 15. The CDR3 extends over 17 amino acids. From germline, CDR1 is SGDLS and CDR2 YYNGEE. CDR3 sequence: CASSVDGIGQGLGEAFF. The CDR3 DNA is TGTGCCAGCAGCGTAGACGGCATAGGACAGGGTTTGGGAGAAGCTTTCTTT.

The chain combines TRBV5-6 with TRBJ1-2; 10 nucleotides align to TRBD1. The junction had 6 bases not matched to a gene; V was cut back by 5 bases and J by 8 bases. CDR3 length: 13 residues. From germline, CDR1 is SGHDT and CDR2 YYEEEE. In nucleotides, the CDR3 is TGTGCCAGCAGTCGGACAGGGGGATTCGGCTACACCTTC. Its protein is CASSRTGGFGYTF.

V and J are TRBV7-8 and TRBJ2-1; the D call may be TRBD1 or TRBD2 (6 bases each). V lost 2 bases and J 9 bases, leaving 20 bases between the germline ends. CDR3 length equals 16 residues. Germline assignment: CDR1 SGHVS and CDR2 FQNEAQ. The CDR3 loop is CASSLWGVVGGSEQFF. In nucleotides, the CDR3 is TGTGCCAGCAGCTTATGGGGCGTAGTGGGGGGCAGTGAGCAGTTCTTC.

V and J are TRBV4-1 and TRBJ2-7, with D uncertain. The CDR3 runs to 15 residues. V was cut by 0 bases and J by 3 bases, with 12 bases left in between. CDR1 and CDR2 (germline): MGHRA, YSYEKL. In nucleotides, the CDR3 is TGCGCCAGCAGCCAAGAGGGCAGAACAAACTACGAGCAGTACTTC. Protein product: CASSQEGRTNYEQYF.

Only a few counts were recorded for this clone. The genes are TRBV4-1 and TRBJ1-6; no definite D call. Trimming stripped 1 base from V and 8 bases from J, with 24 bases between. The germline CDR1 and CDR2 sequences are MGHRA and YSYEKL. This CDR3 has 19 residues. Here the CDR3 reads CASSQGWTVRRFGDSPLHF. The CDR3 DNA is TGCGCCAGCAGCCAAGGTTGGACGGTTCGCCGGTTTGGGGATTCACCCCTCCACTTT.

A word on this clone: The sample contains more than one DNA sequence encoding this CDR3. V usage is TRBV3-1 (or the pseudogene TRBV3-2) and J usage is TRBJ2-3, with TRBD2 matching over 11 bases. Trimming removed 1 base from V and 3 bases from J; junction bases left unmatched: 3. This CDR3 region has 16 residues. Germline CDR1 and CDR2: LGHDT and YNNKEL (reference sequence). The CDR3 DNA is TGTGCCAGCAGCCAAGGGCTAGCGGGGGGAACAGATACGCAGTATTTT. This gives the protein CASSQGLAGGTDTQYF.

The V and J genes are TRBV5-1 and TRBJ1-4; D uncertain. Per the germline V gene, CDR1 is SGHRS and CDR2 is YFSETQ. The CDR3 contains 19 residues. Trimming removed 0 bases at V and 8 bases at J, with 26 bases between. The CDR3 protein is CASSLGLSPPGRSQEKLFF. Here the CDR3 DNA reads TGCGCCAGCAGCTTGGGCTTGAGCCCCCCAGGAAGGTCCCAGGAAAAACTGTTTTTT.

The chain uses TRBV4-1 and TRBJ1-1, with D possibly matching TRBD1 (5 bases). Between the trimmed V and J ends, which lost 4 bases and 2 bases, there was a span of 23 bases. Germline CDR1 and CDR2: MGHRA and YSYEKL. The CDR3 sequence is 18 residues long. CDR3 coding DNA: TGCGCCAGCAGCCCGCGGACATTTAACTTCCAGGAAAACACTGAAGCTTTCTTT. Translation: CASSPRTFNFQENTEAFF.

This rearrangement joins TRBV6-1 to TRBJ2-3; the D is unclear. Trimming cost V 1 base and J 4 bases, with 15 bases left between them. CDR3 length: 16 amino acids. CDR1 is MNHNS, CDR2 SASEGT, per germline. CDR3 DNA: TGTGCCAGCAGTGAAGTTGTGTGGGTTGTTTCAGATACGCAGTATTTT. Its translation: CASSEVVWVVSDTQYF.

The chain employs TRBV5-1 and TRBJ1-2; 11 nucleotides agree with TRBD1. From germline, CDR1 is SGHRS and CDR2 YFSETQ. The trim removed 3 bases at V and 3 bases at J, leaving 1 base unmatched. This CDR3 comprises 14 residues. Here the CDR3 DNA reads TGCGCCAGCAGCTCGGGACAGGGGGACTATGGCTACACCTTC. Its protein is CASSSGQGDYGYTF.

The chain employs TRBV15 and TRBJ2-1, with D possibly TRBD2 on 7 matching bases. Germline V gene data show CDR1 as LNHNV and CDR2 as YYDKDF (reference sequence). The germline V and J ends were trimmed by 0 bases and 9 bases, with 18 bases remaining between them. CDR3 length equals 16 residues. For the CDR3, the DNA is TGTGCCACCAGCAGAGATCCCAGTGGGGGGGCGGTTGAGCAGTTCTTC. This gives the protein CATSRDPSGGAVEQFF. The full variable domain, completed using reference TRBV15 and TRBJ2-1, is DAMVIQNPRYQVTQFGKPVTLSCSQTLNHNVMYWYQQKSSQAPKLLFHYYDKDFNNEADTPDNFQSRRPNTSFCFLDIRSPGLGDTAMYLCATSRDPSGGAVEQFFGPGTRLTVL.

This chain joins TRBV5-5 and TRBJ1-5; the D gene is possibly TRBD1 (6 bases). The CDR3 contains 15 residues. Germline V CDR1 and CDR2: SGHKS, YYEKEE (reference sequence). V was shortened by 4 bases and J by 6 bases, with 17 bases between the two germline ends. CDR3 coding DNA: TGTGCCAGCAGCAGAAACAGGGACCAGCGTCAGCCCCAGCATTTT. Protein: CASSRNRDQRQPQHF. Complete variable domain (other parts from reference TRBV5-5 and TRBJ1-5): DAGVTQSPTHLIKTRGQQVTLRCSPISGHKSVSWYQQVLGQGPQFIFQYYEKEERGRGNFPDRFSARQFPNYSSELNVNALLLGDSALYLCASSRNRDQRQPQHFGDGTRLSIL.

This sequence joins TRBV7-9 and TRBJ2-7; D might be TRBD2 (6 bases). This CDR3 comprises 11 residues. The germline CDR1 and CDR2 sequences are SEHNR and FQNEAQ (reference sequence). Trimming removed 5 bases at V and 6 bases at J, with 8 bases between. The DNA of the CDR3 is TGTGCCAGCAGCCCCGGGGGCGAGCAGTACTTC. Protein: CASSPGGEQYF. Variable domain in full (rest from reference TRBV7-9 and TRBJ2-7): DTGVSQNPRHKITKRGQNVTFRCDPISEHNRLYWYRQTLGQGPEFLTYFQNEAQLEKSRLLSDRFSAERPKGSFSTLEIQRTEQGDSAMYLCASSPGGEQYFGPGTRLTVT.

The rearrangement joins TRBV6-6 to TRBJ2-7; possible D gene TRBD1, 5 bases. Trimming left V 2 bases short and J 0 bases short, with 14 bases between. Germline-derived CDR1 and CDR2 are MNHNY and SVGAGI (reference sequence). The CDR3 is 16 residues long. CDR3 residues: CASSYAFGHNSYEQYF. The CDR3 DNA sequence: TGTGCCAGCAGTTACGCTTTTGGACATAACTCCTACGAGCAGTACTTC.